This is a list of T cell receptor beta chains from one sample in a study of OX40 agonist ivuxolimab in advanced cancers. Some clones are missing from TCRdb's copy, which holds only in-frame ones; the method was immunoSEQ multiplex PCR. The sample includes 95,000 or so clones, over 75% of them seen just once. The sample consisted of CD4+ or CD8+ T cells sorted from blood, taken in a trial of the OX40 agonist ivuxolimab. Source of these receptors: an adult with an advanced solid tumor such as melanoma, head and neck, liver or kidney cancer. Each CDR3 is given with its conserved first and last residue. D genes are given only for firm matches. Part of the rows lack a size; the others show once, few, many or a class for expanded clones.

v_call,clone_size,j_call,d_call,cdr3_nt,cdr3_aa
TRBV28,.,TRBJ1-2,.,TGTGCCAGCAGTTCCCCCGGTGGCTACACCTTC,CASSSPGGYTF
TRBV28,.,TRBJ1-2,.,TGTGCCAGCAGGGTCAACAGGAACTATGGCTACACCTTC,CASRVNRNYGYTF
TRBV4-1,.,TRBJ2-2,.,TGCGCCAGTAGCCAAGAACAAAACACCGGGGAGCTGTTTTTT,CASSQEQNTGELFF
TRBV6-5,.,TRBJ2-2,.,TGTGCCAGCGGGTGGGGGGCCGACACCGGGGAGCTGTTTTTT,CASGWGADTGELFF
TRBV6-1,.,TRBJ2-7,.,TGTGCCAGCAAGGGGGGCGGGAGATTTGGCGAGCAGTACTTC,CASKGGGRFGEQYF
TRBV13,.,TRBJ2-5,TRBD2,TGTGCCAGCAGCTTCGTATTACTAGCGGCGCAAGAGACCCAGTACTTC,CASSFVLLAAQETQYF
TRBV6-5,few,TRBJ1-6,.,TGTGCCAGCAGTCGGTGGCTCGGGGATAATTCACCCCTCCACTTT,CASSRWLGDNSPLHF
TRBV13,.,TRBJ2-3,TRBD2,TGTGCCAGCAGCTCACCGGGACTAGCGGGACCTACGCAGTATTTT,CASSSPGLAGPTQYF
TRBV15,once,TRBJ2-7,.,TGTGCCACCAGCAGTTCACAGGGGGGGTCCTACGAGCAGTACTTC,CATSSSQGGSYEQYF
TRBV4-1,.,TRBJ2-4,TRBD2,TGCGCCAGCAGCCAAGATCCCACTAGCGGAAACATTCAGTACTTC,CASSQDPTSGNIQYF
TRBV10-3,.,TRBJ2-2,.,TGTGCCATCAGTGAGTGGACCAACACCGGGGAGCTGTTTTTT,CAISEWTNTGELFF
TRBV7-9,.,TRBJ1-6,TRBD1,TGTGCCAGCAGCTTTTGGGGACAGGAGGCCCTCCACTTT,CASSFWGQEALHF
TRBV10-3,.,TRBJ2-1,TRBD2,TGTGCCACCCCCGGACTAGCGGGACCTGGAGGGTACAATGAGCAGTTCTTC,CATPGLAGPGGYNEQFF
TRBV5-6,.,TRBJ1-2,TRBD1,TGTGCCAGCAGCCAGACAGGGGGCATAAGCGGCTACACCTTC,CASSQTGGISGYTF
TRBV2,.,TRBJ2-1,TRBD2,TGTGCCAGCCTAAGACTAGCTTCCTACAATGAGCAGTTCTTC,CASLRLASYNEQFF
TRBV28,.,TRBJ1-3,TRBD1,TGTGCCAGCAGTTTATGGACAGGGGAATCTGGAAACACCATATATTTT,CASSLWTGESGNTIYF
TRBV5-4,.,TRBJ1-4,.,TGTGCCAGCAGCTTAGCAGGACAGCTTAATGAAAAACTGTTTTTT,CASSLAGQLNEKLFF
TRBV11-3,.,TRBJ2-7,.,TGTGCCAGCAGCTTTCGAAACGAGCAGTACTTC,CASSFRNEQYF
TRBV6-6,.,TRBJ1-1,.,TGTGCCAGCAGTTACCGACGAGGGAACACTGAAGCTTTCTTT,CASSYRRGNTEAFF
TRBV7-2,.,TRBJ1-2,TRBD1,TGTGCCAGCAGCGGAGACAGGGGATATTCTGGCTACACCTTC,CASSGDRGYSGYTF
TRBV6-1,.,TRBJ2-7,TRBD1,TGTGCCAGCAGTGGACAGGGGGCGATAGTAGCGGACCCCTACGAGCAGTACTTC,CASSGQGAIVADPYEQYF
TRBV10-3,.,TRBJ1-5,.,TGTGCCATCAGTGAACGAGTTGATCAGCCCCAGCATTTT,CAISERVDQPQHF
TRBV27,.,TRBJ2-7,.,TGTGCCAGCAGCCTGGCCGGGTACTCCTACGAGCAGTACTTC,CASSLAGYSYEQYF
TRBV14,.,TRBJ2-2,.,TGTGCCAGCAGTCAAACCGGGATATACCCGGCCGGGGAGCTGTTTTTT,CASSQTGIYPAGELFF
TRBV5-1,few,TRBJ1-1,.,TGCGCCAGCAGCTTCATACAGGACACTGAAGCTTTCTTT,CASSFIQDTEAFF
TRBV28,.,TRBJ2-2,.,TGTGCCAGCAGTTTAGGTACAGTCTCATCGGGCGGGGAGCTGTTTTTT,CASSLGTVSSGGELFF
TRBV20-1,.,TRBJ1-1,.,TGCAGTGCTAGACAGCTCACTGAAGCTTTCTTT,CSARQLTEAFF
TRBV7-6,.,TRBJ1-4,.,TGTGCCAGCAGCCTAGCCTTGGGGATAGAGACTAATGAAAAACTGTTTTTT,CASSLALGIETNEKLFF
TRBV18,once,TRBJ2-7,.,TGTGCCAGCTCACCACCTATAGGACATTCCTACGAGCAGTACTTC,CASSPPIGHSYEQYF
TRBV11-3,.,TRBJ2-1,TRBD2,TGTGCCAGCAGCTTAGGGCTAGCGGGAGAAAGGAATGAGCAGTTCTTC,CASSLGLAGERNEQFF
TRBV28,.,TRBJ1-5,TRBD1,TGTGCCAGCAAATCCGACAGCAGGGGGCTTAGTCAGCCCCAGCATTTT,CASKSDSRGLSQPQHF
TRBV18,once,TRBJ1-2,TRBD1,TGTGCCAGCTCACTCAGAGTACCCGGACAGGACTACTATGGCTACACCTTC,CASSLRVPGQDYYGYTF
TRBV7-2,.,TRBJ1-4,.,TGTGCCAGCAGCTTCCGACGTGCCGATGAAAAACTGTTTTTT,CASSFRRADEKLFF
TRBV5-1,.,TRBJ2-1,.,TGCGCCAGCAGCTTGGAAGGCGGTTACTCCTACAATGAGCAGTTCTTC,CASSLEGGYSYNEQFF
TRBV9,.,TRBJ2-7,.,TGTGCCAGCAGCGGAGGATTATCCTACGAGCAGTACTTC,CASSGGLSYEQYF
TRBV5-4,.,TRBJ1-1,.,TGTGCCAGCAGCTTCGGGACTAACGACTATAACACTGAAGCTTTCTTT,CASSFGTNDYNTEAFF
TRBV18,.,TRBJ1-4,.,TGTGCCAGCTCAATAGGCGGTAATGAAAAACTGTTTTTT,CASSIGGNEKLFF
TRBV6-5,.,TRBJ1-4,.,TGTGCCAGCAGTACCCAGGGAAAGGCTAATGAAAAACTGTTTTTT,CASSTQGKANEKLFF
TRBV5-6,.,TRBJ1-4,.,TGTGCCAGCAGCTCCCGCTGGGAGGGCGGTAATGAAAAACTGTTTTTT,CASSSRWEGGNEKLFF
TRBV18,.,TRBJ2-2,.,TGTGCCAGCTCACCATTTATGGACGGCTTGAACACCGGGGAGCTGTTTTTT,CASSPFMDGLNTGELFF